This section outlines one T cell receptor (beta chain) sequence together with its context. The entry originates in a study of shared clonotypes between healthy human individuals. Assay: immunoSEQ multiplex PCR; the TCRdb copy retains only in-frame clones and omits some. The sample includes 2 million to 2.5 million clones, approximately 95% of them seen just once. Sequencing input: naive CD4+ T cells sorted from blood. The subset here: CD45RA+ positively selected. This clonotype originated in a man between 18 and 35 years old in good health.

DNA of the CDR3: TGCAGCGTGAGGACGGTGATCACAGATACGCAGTATTTT. This codes for CSVRTVITDTQYF. The gene calls are TRBV29-1 and TRBJ2-3; no reliable D call. The CDR3 sequence is 13 residues long. The V and J ends lost 6 bases and 2 bases respectively, with 12 bases between them. Germline V gives CDR1 SQVTM, CDR2 ANQGSEA.